The 30 T cell receptor beta chains below come from one sample, sequenced in a study of tumor-infiltrating lymphocytes in primary liver carcinoma. Reverse transcription of roughly 480 ng total RNA with a constant-region primer produced TCR beta cDNA. ARM-PCR, slightly modified, supplied the TCR beta libraries through three nested multiplex PCR rounds. Each of the first two PCR rounds ran nine to ten cycles with TRBV1-TRBV30 forward and C-beta reverse primers. TCRdb fed the multiplex PCR reads into MiXCR, producing one record per CDR3 protein. Altogether 44,000 or so distinct CDR3 sequences are present, around 64% being singletons, with the ten largest covering 29%. Taking about 18-32 mg of unsorted bulk tissue, the authors co-extracted RNA and DNA. Sequenced material: liver tumor tissue from sampling region 5. Subset: tumor region T5, tumor centre. The receptors stem from a man aged 35 to 55 with primary liver carcinoma and hepatitis B virus infection.

As for this clonotype: This could be a read error, since a much larger clone is one nucleotide away. The gene calls are TRBV7-9 and TRBJ2-2, with 10 bases that match TRBD2. This CDR3 comprises 15 residues. Germline values: CDR1 SEHNR, CDR2 FQNEAQ (reference sequence). This CDR3 reads CASGLISGRSGELFF. The CDR3 DNA sequence: TGTGCCAGCGGCTTAATTAGCGGGAGGTCCGGGGAGCTGTTTTTT.

At least ten counts were recorded for this clonotype. The junction departs from the called germline gene at one end, perhaps through a read error. The J gene is TRBJ1-2, the V gene TRBV13; weak D call: TRBD1 (6 bases). Germline V gene sequence: CDR1 PRHDT, CDR2 FYEKMQ (reference sequence). The CDR3 has 11 residues. CDR3 DNA: TGTGCCAGCAGCTTAGGACAGGGCTCCACCTTC. Protein: CASSLGQGSTF.

The chain recombines TRBV12-3 or TRBV12-4 with TRBJ2-5; D call uncertain. Deletions cut 7 bases from V and 5 bases from J, with 14 bases between. The length of the CDR3 is 13 residues. CDR3 region: CASTPYHVETQYF. The CDR3 DNA is TGTGCCAGCACCCCCTACCATGTGGAGACCCAGTACTTC.

With respect to this clonotype: One junction end does not reproduce the germline sequence, and a read error may be involved. The gene calls are TRBV20-1 and TRBJ2-3; 13 bases align to TRBD2. This CDR3 spans 16 amino acids. The germline CDR1 and CDR2 sequences are DFQATT and SNEGSKA (reference sequence). CDR3 coding DNA: TGCAATGCTAAAAGGACTAGCGGGAGACCGACAGATACGCAGTATTTT. As protein: CNAKRTSGRPTDTQYF.

A remark on this clonotype: Its ends do not fully match the called genes, so a read error is possible. The rearrangement joins TRBV5-5 to TRBJ1-5; D is undetermined. Germline CDR1 is SGHKS and CDR2 is YYEKEE (reference sequence). The CDR3 length is 16 residues. Here the CDR3 reads CTSSFNGPGSNQSQHF. CDR3 in DNA: TGTACCAGCAGCTTCAACGGCCCGGGGAGCAATCAGTCCCAGCATTTT. The full variable domain, rest sourced from reference TRBV5-5 and TRBJ1-5, is DAGVTQSPTHLIKTRGQQVTLRCSPISGHKSVSWYQQVLGQGPQFIFQYYEKEERGRGNFPDRFSARQFPNYSSELNVNALLLGDSALYLCTSSFNGPGSNQSQHFGDGTRLSIL.

In regard to this clonotype: The junction departs from the called germline gene at one end, perhaps through a read error. The chain carries TRBV11-3 and TRBJ1-1, with 7 bases lining up with TRBD1. Germline values: CDR1 SGHNT, CDR2 YENEEA. CDR3 length: 13 amino acids. The chain's CDR3 is CTSSLAGGTEAFF. Here the CDR3 DNA reads TGTACCAGCAGCTTAGCAGGGGGAACTGAAGCCTTCTTT. Complete variable domain (other parts from reference TRBV11-3 and TRBJ1-1): EAGVVQSPRYKIIEKKQPVAFWCNPISGHNTLYWYLQNLGQGPELLIRYENEEAVDDSQLPKDRFSAERLKGVDSTLKIQPAELGDSAVYLCTSSLAGGTEAFFGQGTRLTVV.

A remark on this clonotype: Because the CDR3 is missing its conserved closing phenylalanine or tryptophan, this is likely a read error. The DNA of the CDR3 is TGTGCCTGGACGCGGGAGTTCCCCCACAATGAGCAGTTCTTA. Protein: CAWTREFPHNEQFL. V usage is TRBV30 and J usage is TRBJ2-1, with TRBD2 matching 7 bases. V was clipped by 4 bases and J by 5 bases; unmatched bases: 8. The CDR3 runs to 14 residues. CDR1 is GTSNPN, CDR2 SVGIG, per germline (reference sequence).

This clonotype appeared a single time. One junction end disagrees with the germline gene, perhaps due to a read error. The rearrangement joins TRBV10-1 to TRBJ2-2, with no clear D. The CDR3 extends over 15 amino acids. Germline assignment: CDR1 WNHNN and CDR2 SYGVQD (reference sequence). The CDR3, as DNA: TGCGCCAGCACTGAGTCATCGCAGTATACCGGGGAGCTGTTTTTT. Protein: CASTESSQYTGELFF.

Comments on this clonotype: The germline gene is not matched at one end of the junction; a read error may be the cause. DNA for the CDR3: TGTGTCAGCAGCCAAGCATGTTTCCCACGGTGGTCTGGCGAGCAGTACTTC. Residues: CVSSQACFPRWSGEQYF. The rearrangement joins TRBV4-2 to TRBJ2-7; D remains ambiguous. The CDR3 is 17 residues long. Germline values: CDR1 LGHNA, CDR2 YNFKEQ.

Regarding this clonotype: The junction and the germline gene differ at one end; a read error may be behind it. The genes are TRBV5-5 and TRBJ2-7, with a possible D match to TRBD2 (6 bases). CDR3 length: 15 amino acids. The V gene's germline CDR1 is SGHKS and CDR2 YYEKEE (reference sequence). DNA for the CDR3: TGTGTCAGCAGCTACACTTACGGGAGCTACTACGAGCAGTACTTC. This translates into CVSSYTYGSYYEQYF.

This clonotype showed up just once. J is TRBJ2-3 and V is TRBV6-2 or TRBV6-3; D gene unclear. This CDR3 is built from 16 residues. Germline V CDR1 and CDR2: MNHEY, SVGEGT. Between the trimmed V and J ends, which lost 0 bases and 2 bases, there was a span of 12 bases. The CDR3 nucleotides are TGTGCCAGCAGTTACTCCGGATGTCATTCCACAGATACGCAGTATTTT. Protein product: CASSYSGCHSTDTQYF.

Comment on this clonotype: At one end the junction does not follow the germline gene, possibly because of a read error. This chain links TRBV6-5 with TRBJ1-1, with TRBD1 as a possible D gene (5 bases). The germline V gene has CDR1 MNHEY and CDR2 SVGAGI. The CDR3 is 14 residues long. The CDR3 region has the DNA TGTGTCAGCAGCTTGGGGGGAGCGAACACTGAGGCTTTCTTT. Its protein is CVSSLGGANTEAFF.

This clonotype was recorded only once. The chain couples TRBV12-3 or TRBV12-4 to TRBJ2-3; possible D gene TRBD2, 5 bases. The CDR3 has 16 amino acids. The ends were cut back, 9 bases at V and 3 bases at J, with 22 bases in the middle. CDR3 nucleotide sequence: TGTGCCAGTGGTTCCCTAAGTGGGAGCGCTACAGATACGCAGTATTTT. This translates into CASGSLSGSATDTQYF.

Only a few counts were recorded for this clonotype. This chain joins TRBV11-2 and TRBJ1-2; D is unresolved. The germline gives CDR1 SGHAT, CDR2 FQNNGV. V lost 7 bases and J 2 bases, leaving 11 bases between the germline ends. This CDR3 is built from 13 residues. The CDR3 spells CASTLEGNYGYTF. The CDR3 DNA reads as TGTGCCAGCACCTTGGAGGGAAACTATGGCTACACCTTC.

The rearrangement uses TRBV11-1 and TRBJ2-3, with 8 bases aligning to TRBD2. The CDR3 spans 14 residues. Germline values: CDR1 SGHAT, CDR2 FQDESV (reference sequence). The CDR3, as DNA: TGTACCCGCGCGGGGGGAACTGGCACAGATACGCAGTATTTT. This translates into CTRAGGTGTDTQYF.

Comments on this clonotype: At one end the junction does not follow the germline gene, possibly because of a read error. This chain uses TRBV10-3 with TRBJ2-3; 14 positions match TRBD2. The CDR3 consists of 17 residues. From germline, CDR1 is ENHRY and CDR2 SYGVKD. The CDR3 region is CVIIGSTGTSGRDTQYF. As DNA, the CDR3 is TGTGTCATCATTGGTTCTACCGGGACTAGCGGGAGAGATACGCAGTATTTT.

Notes on this clonotype: A junction boundary mismatches the germline segment, possibly from a read error. V and J are TRBV6-1 and TRBJ1-1; a weak D match, TRBD1 (6 bases). Germline V gene lookup returns CDR1 MNHNS and CDR2 SASEGT. The CDR3 is made up of 15 amino acids. The CDR3 reads CASGGWGRADTEVFF. CDR3 DNA sequence: TGTGCCAGCGGGGGCTGGGGGAGGGCGGACACTGAAGTTTTCTTT.

In its sample, this clonotype was seen a few times. The rearrangement links TRBV7-9 to TRBJ2-2; 8 positions match TRBD2. Germline values: CDR1 SEHNR, CDR2 FQNEAQ (reference sequence). V lost 4 bases, J lost 14 bases, and 9 bases stayed unmatched. This CDR3 is built from 13 residues. CDR3 nucleotide sequence: TGTGCCAGCAGCTCTTCGGGAGGGTGGAACCTGTTTTTT. The encoded protein is CASSSSGGWNLFF.

As for this clonotype: At one of its ends the junction is not consistent with the germline gene, which may arise from a read error. This chain joins TRBV11-2 and TRBJ2-3; D might be TRBD2 (5 bases). Germline V gene lookup returns CDR1 SGHAT and CDR2 FQNNGV. This CDR3 has 14 amino acids. This chain's CDR3 is CASSFRDSTDTRHF. The CDR3 DNA is TGTGCCAGCAGCTTTCGGGATAGCACAGATACGCGGCATTTT.

The J gene is TRBJ2-7, the V gene TRBV28; D gene unclear. The CDR3 has 11 amino acids. V dropped 5 bases and J dropped 5 bases, with 7 bases sitting between them. The germline gives CDR1 MDHEN, CDR2 SYDVKM. CDR3 sequence reads: CASSRHNEQYF. The DNA of the CDR3 is TGTGCCAGCAGTCGCCATAACGAGCAGTACTTC.

This clonotype was seen repeatedly, ten times or more. V usage is TRBV4-1 and J usage is TRBJ2-2; D could derive from TRBD1 or TRBD2 (7 bases each). Trimming shortened V by 8 bases and J by 3 bases, and 16 bases separated the two germline ends. In germline, CDR1 is MGHRA, CDR2 YSYEKL. The CDR3 totals 15 residues. Here the CDR3 DNA reads TGCGCCAGCGGAGGGGGCGGGGGATACACCGGGGAGCTGTTTTTT. This sequence encodes CASGGGGGYTGELFF.

This clonotype has just one count. The junction differs from germline at one of its ends, possibly a read error. The DNA for the CDR3 is TGTGCTAGTAGTGCCCCCGGGAGGGTCACAGATACGCAGTATTTT. This gives the protein CASSAPGRVTDTQYF. This chain links TRBV19 with TRBJ2-3; 8 bases are shared with TRBD2. The germline CDR1 and CDR2 sequences are LNHDA and SQIVND (reference sequence). This CDR3 spans 15 amino acids.

The CDR3 spells CASSQSWTSGDNEQFF. The CDR3 nucleotides are TGCGCCAGCAGCCAGTCCTGGACCAGCGGTGACAATGAGCAGTTCTTC. The chain joins TRBV4-1 to TRBJ2-1, with D perhaps matching TRBD2 (5 bases). Germline V gene data show CDR1 as MGHRA and CDR2 as YSYEKL. This CDR3 has 16 amino acids. Trimming removed 3 bases from V and 5 bases from J, with 17 bases in between.

In the case of this clonotype: An end of the junction differs from the germline gene, which may be a read error. CDR3 amino acids: CNVDRLGGLFF. The CDR3 nucleotides read TGCAACGTTGATAGGTTAGGGGGGCTGTTTTTT. The chain uses TRBV29-1 and TRBJ2-2; TRBD1 might be the D (6 bases). Germline CDR1 SQVTM, CDR2 ANQGSEA. There are 11 residues in the CDR3.

This clonotype was seen repeatedly, ten times or more. The V gene is TRBV28, the J gene TRBJ2-2; D call uncertain. CDR1 is MDHEN and CDR2 is SYDVKM in the germline V gene. The CDR3 consists of 14 residues. V was pared by 6 bases and J by 1 base, with 9 bases between. The CDR3 region is CASSQYLNTGELFF. In DNA, the CDR3 is TGTGCCAGCAGCCAATACTTGAACACCGGGGAGCTGTTTTTT.

About this clonotype itself: A read error may produce the germline difference seen at one junction end. The chain recombines TRBV7-9 with TRBJ2-5; D remains unclear. Germline assignment: CDR1 SEHNR and CDR2 FQNEAQ (reference sequence). This CDR3 is built from 15 residues. The CDR3 reads CVSSLFHGSQETQYF. The CDR3 DNA reads TGTGTCAGCAGCTTATTTCACGGCTCCCAAGAGACCCAGTACTTC. The full variable domain, rest sourced from reference TRBV7-9 and TRBJ2-5, is DTGVSQNPRHKITKRGQNVTFRCDPISEHNRLYWYRQTLGQGPEFLTYFQNEAQLEKSRLLSDRFSAERPKGSFSTLEIQRTEQGDSAMYLCVSSLFHGSQETQYFGPGTRLLVL.

This clonotype has at least ten counts. The chain carries TRBV12-3 or TRBV12-4 and TRBJ2-1; the D is unclear. There are 13 residues in the CDR3. V was cut by 3 bases and J by 2 bases, with 5 bases left in between. As DNA, the CDR3 is TGTGCCAGCAGTTTTAGACCCTACAATGAGCAGTTCTTC. Translating it yields CASSFRPYNEQFF.

Regarding this clonotype: A read error may produce the germline difference seen at one junction end. The V gene is TRBV6-2 or TRBV6-3, the J gene TRBJ2-3; D perhaps matches TRBD2 (5 bases). CDR3 length equals 14 residues. From germline, CDR1 is MNHEY and CDR2 SVGEGT. The CDR3 nucleotides are TGTACCAGCGGTGAGGCAGCCTCCACAGATACGCAGTATTTT. Its protein is CTSGEAASTDTQYF.

V is TRBV12-3 or TRBV12-4 and J is TRBJ2-1; D gene unclear. This CDR3 has 14 residues. Between the trimmed V and J ends, which lost 7 bases and 8 bases, there was a span of 18 bases. The CDR3 nucleotides read TGTGCCAGCACTCCTATAGTCAAGATCCATGAGCAGTTCTTC. Its protein is CASTPIVKIHEQFF.

The chain couples TRBV10-3 to TRBJ2-2; 14 nucleotides align to TRBD2. CDR1 ENHRY and CDR2 SYGVKD come from the germline V gene. Trimming at V came to 6 bases and at J to 5 bases, leaving 17 bases not matched to a gene. This CDR3 spans 20 amino acids. The DNA for the CDR3 is TGTGCCATCAGGGCGACGGGACCGGGACTAGCGGGGGAAAGGACCGGGGAGCTGTTTTTT. It specifies CAIRATGPGLAGERTGELFF.